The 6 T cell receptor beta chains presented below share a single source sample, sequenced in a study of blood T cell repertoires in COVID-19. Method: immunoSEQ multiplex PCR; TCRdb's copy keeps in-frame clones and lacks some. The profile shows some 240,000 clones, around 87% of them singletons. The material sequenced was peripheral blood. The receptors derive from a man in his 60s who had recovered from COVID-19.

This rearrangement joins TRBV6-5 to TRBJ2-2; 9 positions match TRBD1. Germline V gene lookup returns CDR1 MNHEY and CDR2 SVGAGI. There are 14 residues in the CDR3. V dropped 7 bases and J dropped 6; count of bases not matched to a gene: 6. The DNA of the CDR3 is TGTGCCAGCACCAAACAGGGGGCATCCGGGGAGCTGTTTTTT. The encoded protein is CASTKQGASGELFF.

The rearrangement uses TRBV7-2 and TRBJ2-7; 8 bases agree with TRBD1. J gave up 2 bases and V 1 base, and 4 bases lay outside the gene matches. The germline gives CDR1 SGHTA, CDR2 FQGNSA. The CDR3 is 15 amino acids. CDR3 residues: CASSLVAGGPYEQYV. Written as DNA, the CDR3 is TGTGCCAGCAGCTTAGTCGCAGGGGGCCCCTACGAGCAGTACGTC.

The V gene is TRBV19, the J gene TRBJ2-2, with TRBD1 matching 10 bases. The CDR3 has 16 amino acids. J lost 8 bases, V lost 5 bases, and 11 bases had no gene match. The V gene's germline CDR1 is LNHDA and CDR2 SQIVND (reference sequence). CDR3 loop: CASSRPGTGESGELFF. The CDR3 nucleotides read TGTGCCAGTAGTCGTCCGGGGACAGGGGAATCTGGGGAGCTGTTTTTT. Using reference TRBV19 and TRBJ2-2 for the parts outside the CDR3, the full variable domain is DGGITQSPKYLFRKEGQNVTLSCEQNLNHDAMYWYRQDPGQGLRLIYYSQIVNDFQKGDIAEGYSVSREKKESFPLTVTSAQKNPTAFYLCASSRPGTGESGELFFGEGSRLTVL.

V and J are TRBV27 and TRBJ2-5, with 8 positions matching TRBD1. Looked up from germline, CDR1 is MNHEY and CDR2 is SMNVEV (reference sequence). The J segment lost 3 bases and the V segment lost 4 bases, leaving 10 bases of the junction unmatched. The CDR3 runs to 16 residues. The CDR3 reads CASSSRTGKPEETQYF. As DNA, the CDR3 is TGTGCCAGCAGTTCCCGGACAGGGAAGCCCGAAGAGACCCAGTACTTC.

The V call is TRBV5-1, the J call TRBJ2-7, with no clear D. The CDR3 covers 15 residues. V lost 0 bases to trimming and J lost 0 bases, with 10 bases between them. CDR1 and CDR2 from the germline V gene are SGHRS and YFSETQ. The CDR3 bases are TGCGCCAGCAGCTTGGGGGCGCATAGCTCCTACGAGCAGTACGTC. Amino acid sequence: CASSLGAHSSYEQYV.

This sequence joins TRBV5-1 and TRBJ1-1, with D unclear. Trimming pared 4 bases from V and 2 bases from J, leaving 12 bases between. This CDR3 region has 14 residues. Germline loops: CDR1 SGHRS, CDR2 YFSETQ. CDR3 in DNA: TGCGCCAGCAGCGAGCAGGCGAGTAACACTGAAGCTTTCTTT. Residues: CASSEQASNTEAFF.